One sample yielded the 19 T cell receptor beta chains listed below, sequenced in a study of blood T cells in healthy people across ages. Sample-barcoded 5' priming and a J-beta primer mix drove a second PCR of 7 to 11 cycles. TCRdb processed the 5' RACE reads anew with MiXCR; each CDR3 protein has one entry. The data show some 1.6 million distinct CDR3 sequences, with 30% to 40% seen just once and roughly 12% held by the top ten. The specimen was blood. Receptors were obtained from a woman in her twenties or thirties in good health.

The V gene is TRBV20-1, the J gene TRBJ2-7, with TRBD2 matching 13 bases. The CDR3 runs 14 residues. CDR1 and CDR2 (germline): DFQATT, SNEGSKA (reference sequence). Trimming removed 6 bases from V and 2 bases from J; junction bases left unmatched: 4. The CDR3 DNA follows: TGCAGTGCAGGGACTAGCGGGGCGGCCTACGAGCAGTACTTC. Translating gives CSAGTSGAAYEQYF.

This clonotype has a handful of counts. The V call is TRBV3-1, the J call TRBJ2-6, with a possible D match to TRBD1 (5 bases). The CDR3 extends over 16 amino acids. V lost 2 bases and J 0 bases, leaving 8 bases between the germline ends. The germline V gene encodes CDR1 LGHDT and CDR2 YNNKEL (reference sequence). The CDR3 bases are TGTGCCAGCAGCCAACCCAGGGTCTCTGGGGCCAACGTCCTGACTTTC. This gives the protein CASSQPRVSGANVLTF.

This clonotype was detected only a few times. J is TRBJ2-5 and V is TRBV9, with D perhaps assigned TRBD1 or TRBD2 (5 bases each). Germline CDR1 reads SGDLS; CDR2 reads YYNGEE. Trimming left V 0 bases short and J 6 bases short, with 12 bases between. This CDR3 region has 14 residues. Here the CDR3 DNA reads TGTGCCAGCAGCGTAGGAAGAGGGGATAAGACCCAGTACTTC. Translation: CASSVGRGDKTQYF.

DNA of the CDR3: TGCAGTGCTAGTGAGAGTGGTAGGGTTCGGGAGACCCAGTACTTC. Translation gives CSASESGRVRETQYF. J is TRBJ2-5 and V is TRBV20-1; D remains ambiguous. Germline V lookup: CDR1 DFQATT, CDR2 SNEGSKA (reference sequence). The length of the CDR3 is 15 residues. The ends were cut back, 3 bases at V and 5 bases at J, with 19 bases in the middle.

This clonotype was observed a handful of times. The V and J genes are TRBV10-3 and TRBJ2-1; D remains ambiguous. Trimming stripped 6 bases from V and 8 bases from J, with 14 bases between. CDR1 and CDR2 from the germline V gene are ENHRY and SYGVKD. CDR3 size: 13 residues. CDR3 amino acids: CAISLSEIHEQFF. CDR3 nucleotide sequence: TGTGCCATCAGCCTCTCTGAGATCCATGAGCAGTTCTTC.

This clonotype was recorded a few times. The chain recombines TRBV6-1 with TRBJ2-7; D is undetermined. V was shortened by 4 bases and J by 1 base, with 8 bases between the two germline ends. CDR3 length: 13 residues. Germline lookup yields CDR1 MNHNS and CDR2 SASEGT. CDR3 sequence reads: CASSAYTSYEQYF. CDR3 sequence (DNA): TGTGCCAGCAGTGCATACACGTCCTACGAGCAGTACTTC.

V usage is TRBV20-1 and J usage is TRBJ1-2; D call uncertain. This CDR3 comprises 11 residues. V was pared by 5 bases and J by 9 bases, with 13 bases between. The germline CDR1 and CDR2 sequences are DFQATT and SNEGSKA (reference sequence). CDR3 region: CSAGTEGRYTF. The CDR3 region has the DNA TGCAGTGCTGGCACGGAGGGTCGCTACACCTTC.

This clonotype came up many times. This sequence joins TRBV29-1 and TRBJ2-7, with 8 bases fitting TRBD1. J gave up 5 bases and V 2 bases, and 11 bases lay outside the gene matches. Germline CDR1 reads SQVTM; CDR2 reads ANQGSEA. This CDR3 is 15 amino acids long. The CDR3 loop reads CSVENRQGQINEQYF. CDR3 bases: TGCAGCGTTGAAAACCGACAGGGGCAAATCAACGAGCAGTACTTC.

Here the CDR3 DNA reads TGTGCCAGCAGTTCGGACAGGGGGGGGGGCAACACTGAAGCTTTCTTT. It specifies CASSSDRGGGNTEAFF. This chain links TRBV28 with TRBJ1-1, with 10 positions matching TRBD1. The CDR3 covers 16 residues. Germline values: CDR1 MDHEN, CDR2 SYDVKM. With V trimmed by 4 bases and J by 2 bases, 7 bases remained unmatched.

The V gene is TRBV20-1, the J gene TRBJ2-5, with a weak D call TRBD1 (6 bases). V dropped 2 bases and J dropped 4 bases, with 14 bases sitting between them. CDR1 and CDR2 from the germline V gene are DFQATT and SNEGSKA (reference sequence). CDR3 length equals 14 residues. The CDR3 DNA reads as TGCAGTGCTAGACGCACAGGGTTTATAGAGACCCAGTACTTC. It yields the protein CSARRTGFIETQYF.

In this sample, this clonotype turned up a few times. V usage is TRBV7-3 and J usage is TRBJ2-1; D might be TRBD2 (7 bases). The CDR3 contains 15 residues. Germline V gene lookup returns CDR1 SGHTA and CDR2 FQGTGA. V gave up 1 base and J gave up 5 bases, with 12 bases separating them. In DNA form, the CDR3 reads TGTGCCAGCAGCTTAAGGGGGCGGGGGCACAATGAGCAGTTCTTC. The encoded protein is CASSLRGRGHNEQFF.

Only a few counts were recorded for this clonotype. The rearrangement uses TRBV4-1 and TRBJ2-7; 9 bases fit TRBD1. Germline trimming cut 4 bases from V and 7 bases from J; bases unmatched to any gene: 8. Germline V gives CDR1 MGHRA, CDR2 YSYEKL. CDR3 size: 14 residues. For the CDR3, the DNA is TGCGCCAGCAGCCGGCCGGGACAGGGATTTGAGCAGTACTTC. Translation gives CASSRPGQGFEQYF.

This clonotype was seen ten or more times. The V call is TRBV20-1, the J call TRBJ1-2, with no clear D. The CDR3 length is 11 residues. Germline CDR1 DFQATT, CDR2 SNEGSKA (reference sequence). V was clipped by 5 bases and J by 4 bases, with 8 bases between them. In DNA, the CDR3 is TGCAGTGCTCCCTGGACCTATGGCTACACCTTC. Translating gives CSAPWTYGYTF.

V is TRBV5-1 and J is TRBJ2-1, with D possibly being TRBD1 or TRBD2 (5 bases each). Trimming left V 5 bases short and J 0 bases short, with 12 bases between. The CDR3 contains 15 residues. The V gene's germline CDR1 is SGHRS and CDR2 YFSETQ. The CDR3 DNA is TGCGCCAGCAGGTTATCGGGGCACTCCTACAATGAGCAGTTCTTC. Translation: CASRLSGHSYNEQFF. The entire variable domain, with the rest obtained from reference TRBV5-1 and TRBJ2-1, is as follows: KAGVTQTPRYLIKTRGQQVTLSCSPISGHRSVSWYQQTPGQGLQFLFEYFSETQRNKGNFPGRFSGRQFSNSRSEMNVSTLELGDSALYLCASRLSGHSYNEQFFGPGTRLTVL.

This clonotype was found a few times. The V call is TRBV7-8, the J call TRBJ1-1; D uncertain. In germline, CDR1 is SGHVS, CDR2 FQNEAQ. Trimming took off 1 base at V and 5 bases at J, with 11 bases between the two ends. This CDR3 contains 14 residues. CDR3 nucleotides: TGTGCCAGCAGCTTAGATAGGATAGCGACTGAAGCTTTCTTT. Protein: CASSLDRIATEAFF.

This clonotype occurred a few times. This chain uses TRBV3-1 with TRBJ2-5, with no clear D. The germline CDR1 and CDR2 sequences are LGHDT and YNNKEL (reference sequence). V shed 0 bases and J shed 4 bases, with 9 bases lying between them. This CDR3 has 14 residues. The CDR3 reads CASSQESWGETQYF. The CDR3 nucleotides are TGTGCCAGCAGCCAAGAAAGTTGGGGAGAGACCCAGTACTTC.

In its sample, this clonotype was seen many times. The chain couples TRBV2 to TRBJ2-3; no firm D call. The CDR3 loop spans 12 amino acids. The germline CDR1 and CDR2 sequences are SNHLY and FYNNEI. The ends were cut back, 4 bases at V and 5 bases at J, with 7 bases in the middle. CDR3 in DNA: TGTGCCAGCAGTGTTGAAGGAGATACGCAGTATTTT. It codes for CASSVEGDTQYF. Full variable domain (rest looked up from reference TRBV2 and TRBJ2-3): EPEVTQTPSHQVTQMGQEVILRCVPISNHLYFYWYRQILGQKVEFLVSFYNNEISEKSEIFDDQFSVERPDGSNFTLKIRSTKLEDSAMYFCASSVEGDTQYFGPGTRLTVL.

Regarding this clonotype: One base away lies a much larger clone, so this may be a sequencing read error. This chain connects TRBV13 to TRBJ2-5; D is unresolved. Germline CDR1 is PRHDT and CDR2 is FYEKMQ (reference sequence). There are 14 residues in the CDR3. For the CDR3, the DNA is TGTGCCAGCGGCTTAGGCCGACCCCAAGAGACCCAGTACTTC. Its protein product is CASGLGRPQETQYF.

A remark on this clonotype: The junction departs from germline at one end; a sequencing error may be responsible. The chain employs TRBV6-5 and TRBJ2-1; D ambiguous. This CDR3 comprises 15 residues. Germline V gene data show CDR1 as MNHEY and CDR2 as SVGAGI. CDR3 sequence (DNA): TGTGCCAGCAGTTACCTTTCAGGCTCCTGCAATGAGCAGTTCTTC. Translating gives CASSYLSGSCNEQFF.